This TCR beta chain originates from a study of T cells in Graves' hyperthyroidism and ophthalmopathy. Study results and caveats: The model anticipated ophthalmopathy a median approximately six months pre-onset. Most clonotypes expanded in the thyroid (above 0.001) were also present in blood.

Lactation, pregnancy, other autoimmune disease or uncontrolled infection led to exclusion of patients. Clinical symptoms, serum thyroxine, TRAb, thyroid ultrasound and orbital computed tomography informed diagnoses. A note on this clonotype: The antigen remains undetermined. At one end, the junction sequence differs from germline, possibly due to a read error.

RNA transcripts served as the template for amplifying TCR beta CDR3 regions. The primer set for the first-round RT-PCR of the TCR CDR3 was HTBI. TCRdb re-derived calls from the multiplex PCR reads in MiXCR, one entry per CDR3 protein. The sample shows about 500,000 distinct CDR3 sequences, roughly 17% of them seen only once. The CDR3 covers 15 residues. CDR1 is SGHRS and CDR2 is YFSETQ in the germline V gene. The gene calls are TRBV5-1 and TRBJ2-5; D gene unclear. The sample comprised blood. The TCR originated in a woman between 18 and 30 years old with Graves' ophthalmopathy. The chain's CDR3 is CASSQEVRLQETQYF. The CDR3 nucleotides are TGTGCCAGCAGCCAAGAGGTCAGACTCCAAGAGACCCAGTACTTC.